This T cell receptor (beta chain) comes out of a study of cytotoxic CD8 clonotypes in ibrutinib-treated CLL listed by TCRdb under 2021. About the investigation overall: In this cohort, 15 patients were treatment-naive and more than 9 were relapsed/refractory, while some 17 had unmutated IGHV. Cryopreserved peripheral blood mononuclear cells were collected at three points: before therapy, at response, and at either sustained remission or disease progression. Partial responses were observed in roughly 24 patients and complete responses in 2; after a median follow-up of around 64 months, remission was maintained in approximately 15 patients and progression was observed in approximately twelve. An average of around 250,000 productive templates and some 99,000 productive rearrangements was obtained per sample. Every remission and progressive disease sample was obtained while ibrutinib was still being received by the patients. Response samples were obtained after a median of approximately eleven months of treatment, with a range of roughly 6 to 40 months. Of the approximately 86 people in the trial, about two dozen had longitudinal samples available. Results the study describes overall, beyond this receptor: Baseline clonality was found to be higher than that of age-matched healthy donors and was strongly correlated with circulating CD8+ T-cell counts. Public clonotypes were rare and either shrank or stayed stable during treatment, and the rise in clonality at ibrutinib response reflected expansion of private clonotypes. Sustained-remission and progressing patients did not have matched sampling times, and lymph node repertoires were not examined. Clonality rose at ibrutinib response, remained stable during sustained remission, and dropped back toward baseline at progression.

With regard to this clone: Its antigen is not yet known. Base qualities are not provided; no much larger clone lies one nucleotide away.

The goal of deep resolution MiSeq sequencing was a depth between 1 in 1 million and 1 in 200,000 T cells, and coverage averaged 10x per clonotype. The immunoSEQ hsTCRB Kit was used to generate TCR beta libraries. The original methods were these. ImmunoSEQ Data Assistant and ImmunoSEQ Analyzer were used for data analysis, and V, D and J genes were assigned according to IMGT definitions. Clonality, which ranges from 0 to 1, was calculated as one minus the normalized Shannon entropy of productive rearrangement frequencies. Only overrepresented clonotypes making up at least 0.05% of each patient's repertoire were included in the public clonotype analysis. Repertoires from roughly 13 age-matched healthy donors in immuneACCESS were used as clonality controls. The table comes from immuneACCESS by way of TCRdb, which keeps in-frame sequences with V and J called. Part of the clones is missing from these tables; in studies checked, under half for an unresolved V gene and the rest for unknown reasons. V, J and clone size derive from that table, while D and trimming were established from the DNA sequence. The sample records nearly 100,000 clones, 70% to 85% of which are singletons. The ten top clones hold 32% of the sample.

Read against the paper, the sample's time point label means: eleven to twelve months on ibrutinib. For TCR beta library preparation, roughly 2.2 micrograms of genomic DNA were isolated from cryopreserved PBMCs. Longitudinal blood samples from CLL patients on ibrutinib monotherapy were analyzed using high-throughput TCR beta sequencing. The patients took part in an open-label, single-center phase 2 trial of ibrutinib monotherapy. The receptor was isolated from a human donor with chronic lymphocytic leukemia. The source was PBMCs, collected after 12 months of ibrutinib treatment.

The DNA sequence follows: TGTGCCAGCTCACCACGCGGACAAAGGAACACTGAAGCTTTCTTT. Translated, it gives CASSPRGQRNTEAFF. The sequence joins TRBV18 to TRBJ1-1, and TRBD1 may be the D gene, going by 5 matching bases. The CDR3 has 15 amino acids, counting the end cysteine and phenylalanine. Just the 45-base CDR3 DNA is kept, in frame starting at base 1. The V end loses 1 base and the J end loses 1 base, and a stretch of 10 bases separates them. Sequences KGHSH (CDR1) and LQKENI (CDR2) are obtained from the germline V gene.